The clone carrying this TCR beta chain appeared a few times. Its specificity is unknown. Germline values: CDR1 SGDLS, CDR2 YYNGEE. Trimming took 0 bases from V and 7 from J, leaving 14 bases between them. The CDR3 is 15 residues long. The sample comes from a study of beta chain features in type 1 diabetes. Notes on the study in general: Shorter TCRB CDR3s, moderately but significantly so, were found in Type 1 diabetes patients in all four CD4+ subsets.

The authors reverse transcribed all of the isolated RNA, so sequencing captured expressed TCRB transcripts. TCRdb's copy holds only in-frame clones and misses some; the assay was immunoSEQ multiplex PCR. The profile shows 640,000 or so clones, around an eighth of them singletons. The TCR was taken from a man aged 18 to 35 with type 1 diabetes. The chain joins TRBV9 to TRBJ1-5; maybe TRBD1 (5 bases). The sequenced sample consisted of naive CD4+ T cells from blood. The CDR3 sequence is CASSVGAGREQPQHF. The CDR3 DNA follows: TGTGCCAGCAGCGTAGGGGCAGGGAGGGAACAGCCCCAGCATTTT.